The 11 T cell receptor beta chains reported below all come from one sample, sequenced in a study of Ad26.COV2.S vaccination and SARS-CoV-2 variants. Here immunoSEQ multiplex PCR was the method, and the copy in TCRdb shows in-frame clones only, minus some. The sample yields 45,000 or so clones, 65% to 90% seen once. Sequencing was performed on peripheral blood, taken after recovery from COVID-19. Every receptor here comes from a human donor who had recovered from COVID-19.

The chain couples TRBV6-5 to TRBJ1-1, with a weak D call TRBD1 (6 bases). The CDR3 loop spans 13 amino acids. V lost 7 bases and J 1 base, leaving 10 bases between the germline ends. Germline values: CDR1 MNHEY, CDR2 SVGAGI. CDR3 coding DNA: TGTGCCAGCACTGGGGGCAGGAACACTGAAGCTTTCTTT. Translating it yields CASTGGRNTEAFF.

This clone has only a few counts. The chain carries TRBV18 and TRBJ2-1; 7 bases align to TRBD1. Germline V gene sequence: CDR1 KGHSH, CDR2 LQKENI. This CDR3 comprises 18 residues. V dropped 4 bases and J dropped 0; count of bases not matched to a gene: 12. The CDR3 reads CASSRTGEGRDSYNEQFF. The CDR3 DNA reads TGTGCCAGCTCACGGACAGGAGAGGGTCGCGACTCCTACAATGAGCAGTTCTTC. The full variable domain, its missing parts supplied by reference TRBV18 and TRBJ2-1, is NAGVMQNPRHLVRRRGQEARLRCSPMKGHSHVYWYRQLPEEGLKFMVYLQKENIIDESGMPKERFSAEFPKEGPSILRIQQVVRGDSAAYFCASSRTGEGRDSYNEQFFGPGTRLTVL.

Only a few counts were recorded for this clone. J is TRBJ1-5 and V is TRBV7-2; no definite D call. This CDR3 has 13 residues. Trimming left V 6 bases short and J 0 bases short, with 6 bases between. Germline CDR1 and CDR2: SGHTA and FQGNSA. The CDR3, as DNA: TGTGCCAGCAGTCGGAGTAGCAATCAGCCCCAGCATTTT. It is translated as CASSRSSNQPQHF.

The V call is TRBV5-1, the J call TRBJ1-3, with TRBD1 identical over 7 bases. The CDR3 totals 16 residues. Germline V gene data show CDR1 as SGHRS and CDR2 as YFSETQ. J was trimmed by 0 bases and V by 3 bases; bases with no gene match: 6. CDR3 region: CASSSGDSRSGNTIYF. CDR3 DNA: TGCGCCAGCAGCTCCGGGGACAGCCGCTCTGGAAACACCATATATTTT.

The CDR3 bases are TGTGCCAGCAGTTTCCAGGGCGAGGGCTCACCCCTCCACTTT. Residues: CASSFQGEGSPLHF. J is TRBJ1-6 and V is TRBV27, with D perhaps TRBD1 (5 bases). Trimming took off 3 bases at V and 10 bases at J, with 13 bases between the two ends. Germline V lookup: CDR1 MNHEY, CDR2 SMNVEV (reference sequence). This CDR3 has 14 residues.

This clone showed up just a few times. The chain recombines TRBV11-1 with TRBJ2-1, with TRBD2 matching over 13 bases. Trimming removed 5 bases from V and 8 bases from J; junction bases left unmatched: 6. Germline values: CDR1 SGHAT, CDR2 FQDESV (reference sequence). The CDR3 is 15 amino acids. The chain's CDR3 is CASSLMGLAGYEQFF. The CDR3 DNA reads as TGTGCCAGCAGCCTCATGGGACTAGCGGGATATGAGCAGTTCTTC.

The chain is built from TRBV6-5 and TRBJ1-4, with D uncertain. The V gene's germline CDR1 is MNHEY and CDR2 SVGAGI. The CDR3 spans 10 residues. V shed 7 bases and J shed 8 bases, with 5 bases lying between them. In DNA, the CDR3 is TGTGCCAGCAACAGCGAAAAACTGTTTTTT. It translates to CASNSEKLFF.

V and J are TRBV7-2 and TRBJ1-1, with D unresolved. The germline V and J ends were trimmed by 6 bases and 3 bases, with 11 bases remaining between them. Germline V gene lookup returns CDR1 SGHTA and CDR2 FQGNSA. CDR3 length: 13 amino acids. The DNA of the CDR3 is TGTGCCAGCAGTTTAAGGGCCGACACTGAAGCTTTCTTT. Translation: CASSLRADTEAFF.

This clone was detected only a few times. The chain uses TRBV5-3 and TRBJ1-1; maybe TRBD1 (5 bases). TRBV5-3 is an ORF, and what it does is uncertain. Deletions cut 4 bases from V and 11 bases from J, with 15 bases between. The CDR3 is 12 residues long. The CDR3 DNA reads TGTGCCAGAAGCCTGCAGGGAAGGTGGGCTTTCTTT. Protein sequence: CARSLQGRWAFF.

This clone has a handful of counts. The V gene is TRBV18, the J gene TRBJ1-4; no definite D call. The germline V gene encodes CDR1 KGHSH and CDR2 LQKENI. This CDR3 has 13 amino acids. Trimming cost V 6 bases and J 8 bases, with 13 bases left between them. The CDR3 sequence is CASSPARGEKLFF. The CDR3 region has the DNA TGTGCCAGCTCCCCGGCAAGAGGGGAAAAACTGTTTTTT.

This chain uses TRBV18 with TRBJ2-5; 10 bases align to TRBD1. J gave up 4 bases and V 3 bases, and 5 bases lay outside the gene matches. The CDR3 consists of 15 residues. Germline loops: CDR1 KGHSH, CDR2 LQKENI. This CDR3 reads CASSPPGQGRETQYF. The CDR3 DNA sequence: TGTGCCAGCTCACCTCCGGGACAGGGGAGAGAGACCCAGTACTTC.